The rows below give T cell receptor beta chains drawn from one sample of a study of T cells after yellow fever vaccination. One entry per CDR3 protein, called by TCRdb with MiXCR from the 5' RACE reads. Among a few hundred thousand distinct CDR3 sequences, roughly 4.3% were seen once, and the ten largest hold about 22%. The starting material was PBMCs, obtained 5 days after the yellow fever booster vaccination. The receptors originated from a man aged 18 to 30 who received the YFV17D yellow fever vaccine. CDR3s include the opening cysteine and the closing phenylalanine or tryptophan. Fields, in order: CDR3 length, clone size, V gene, D gene, J gene, CDR3 protein, CDR3 DNA. The D gene is left open where the match is weak. Size values are once, few and many counts, or a class for expanded clones, and some rows have none.

>17|NA|TRBV23-1|TRBD1|TRBJ1-6
CASSQSWTGVPNSPLHF
TGCGCCAGCAGTCAAAGCTGGACAGGGGTCCCTAATTCACCCCTCCACTTT
>12|few|TRBV25-1|NA|TRBJ1-1
CASMWVSGEAFF
TGTGCCAGCATGTGGGTTAGTGGCGAAGCTTTCTTT
>12|few|TRBV18|NA|TRBJ2-1
CASSHSYNEQFF
TGTGCCAGCTCGCATTCCTACAATGAGCAGTTCTTC
>16|few|TRBV3-1|NA|TRBJ2-4
CASSQAQGCLFNIQYF
TGTGCCAGCAGCCAAGCCCAGGGTTGTCTTTTCAACATTCAGTACTTC
>17|many|TRBV7-2|TRBD1|TRBJ1-6
CASSLGTGAPFISPLHF
TGTGCCAGCAGCTTAGGGACAGGGGCCCCCTTTATATCACCCCTCCACTTT
>18|NA|TRBV3-1|TRBD1|TRBJ2-1
CASSPSYRGLTPHNEQFF
TGTGCCAGCAGCCCGTCCTACAGGGGGCTCACACCTCACAATGAGCAGTTCTTC
>15|NA|TRBV20-1|NA|TRBJ1-2
CSADRPGTLDYGYTF
TGCAGTGCTGACCGACCAGGGACCCTAGACTATGGCTACACCTTC
>16|NA|TRBV7-2|NA|TRBJ2-6
CASSLVYTSGANVLTF
TGTGCCAGCAGCTTAGTTTATACCTCTGGGGCCAACGTCCTGACTTTC
>12|NA|TRBV13|NA|TRBJ1-5
CASSSRGGPQHF
TGTGCCAGCAGCTCGCGGGGGGGGCCCCAGCATTTT
>15|few|TRBV11-1|NA|TRBJ1-2
CASSLSPAGNYGYTF
TGTGCCAGCAGCTTAAGCCCTGCTGGGAACTATGGCTACACCTTC
>14|few|TRBV7-9|NA|TRBJ2-7
CASSAPAKVGEQYF
TGTGCCAGCAGCGCCCCAGCGAAAGTCGGCGAGCAGTACTTC
>13|NA|TRBV2|TRBD2|TRBJ2-1
CASGSGGGNEQFF
TGTGCCAGCGGAAGCGGGGGGGGCAATGAGCAGTTCTTC
>14|many|TRBV7-3|TRBD2|TRBJ2-3
CASRFSGGTDTQYF
TGTGCCAGCAGGTTTAGCGGGGGGACAGATACGCAGTATTTT
>15|NA|TRBV5-1|NA|TRBJ2-3
CASSWTGLGTDTQYF
TGCGCCAGCAGCTGGACAGGACTAGGGACAGATACGCAGTATTTT
>16|few|TRBV4-3|NA|TRBJ2-7
CASSQDSFRVSNEQYF
TGCGCCAGCAGCCAAGATTCCTTCAGGGTTAGTAACGAGCAGTACTTC
>16|NA|TRBV5-1|TRBD1|TRBJ2-7
CASSLGAGTGAYEQYF
TGCGCCAGCAGCTTGGGGGCCGGGACAGGGGCCTACGAGCAGTACTTC
>15|few|TRBV7-6|NA|TRBJ1-4
CASSFSTEPSEKLFF
TGTGCCAGCAGCTTTTCGACAGAACCATCCGAAAAACTGTTTTTT
>13|NA|TRBV7-3|NA|TRBJ2-1
CASSMDRNNEQFF
TGTGCCAGCAGCATGGACCGAAACAATGAGCAGTTCTTC
>14|NA|TRBV19|NA|TRBJ1-1
CASSPSAGDTEAFF
TGTGCCAGTAGCCCCTCAGCAGGGGATACTGAAGCTTTCTTT
>15|many|TRBV4-3|TRBD1|TRBJ2-2
CASSHRTGPTGELFF
TGCGCCAGCAGCCATCGGACAGGTCCCACCGGGGAGCTGTTTTTT
>17|many|TRBV5-1|NA|TRBJ1-3
CASSLDAAGAFGNTIYF
TGCGCCAGCAGCTTGGACGCCGCGGGCGCATTCGGAAACACCATATATTTT
>18|NA|TRBV5-1|TRBD1|TRBJ1-6
CASSLTVDRASGSSPLHF
TGCGCCAGCAGCTTGACAGTCGACAGGGCTTCAGGGAGTTCACCCCTCCACTTT
>14|few|TRBV5-1|TRBD1|TRBJ2-5
CASTTAGGVETQYF
TGCGCCAGCACCACCGCAGGGGGCGTCGAGACCCAGTACTTC
>15|many|TRBV7-9|TRBD1|TRBJ1-4
CASSSRTGLSEKLFF
TGTGCCAGCAGCTCCAGGACAGGGTTAAGTGAAAAACTGTTTTTT
>16|many|TRBV4-3|TRBD2|TRBJ2-4
CASSRGGLGAKNIQYF
TGCGCCAGCAGCCGCGGGGGTTTGGGAGCCAAAAACATTCAGTACTTC
>13|few|TRBV20-1|NA|TRBJ2-5
CSSTDVAQRTQYF
TGCAGTTCCACCGACGTCGCACAACGGACCCAGTACTTC
>13|few|TRBV7-8|NA|TRBJ2-3
CASSSDRTDTQYF
TGTGCCAGCAGCTCCGATAGGACAGATACGCAGTATTTT
>15|few|TRBV5-6|NA|TRBJ1-5
CASSLRFQGNQPQHF
TGTGCCAGCAGCCTTAGGTTTCAGGGCAATCAGCCCCAGCATTTT
>14|few|TRBV18|NA|TRBJ2-7
CASSPAGGVVEQYF
TGTGCCAGCTCCCCCGCAGGAGGAGTGGTCGAGCAGTACTTC
>15|few|TRBV4-1|NA|TRBJ2-7
CASSQAGLGASEQYF
TGCGCCAGCAGCCAAGCGGGGCTCGGGGCCTCCGAGCAGTACTTC
>14|many|TRBV5-1|TRBD1|TRBJ2-5
CASGGTGGQETQYF
TGCGCCAGCGGAGGGACAGGGGGTCAAGAGACCCAGTACTTC
>16|many|TRBV4-1|NA|TRBJ2-7
CASSPGFSGASEEQYF
TGCGCCAGCAGCCCGGGATTCTCGGGGGCGAGTGAAGAGCAGTACTTC
>14|NA|TRBV5-8|TRBD1|TRBJ1-2
CASSLYTGDYGYTF
TGTGCCAGCAGCTTATACACAGGGGATTATGGCTACACCTTC
>14|few|TRBV5-1|NA|TRBJ1-5
CASSLGWQDQPQHF
TGCGCCAGCAGCCTCGGATGGCAGGATCAGCCCCAGCATTTT
>14|NA|TRBV6-5|NA|TRBJ1-1
CASSDRTLNTEAFF
TGTGCCAGCAGTGACAGGACTTTGAACACTGAAGCTTTCTTT
>16|few|TRBV5-1|NA|TRBJ2-2
CASSVGVPGDTGELFF
TGCGCCAGCAGCGTAGGGGTCCCAGGGGACACCGGGGAGCTGTTTTTT
>16|NA|TRBV27|TRBD1|TRBJ1-6
CASSRTRQGNYSPLHF
TGTGCCAGCAGTCGCACTCGACAGGGTAATTATTCACCCCTCCACTTT
>14|many|TRBV10-3|TRBD1|TRBJ2-5
CAIREDRGQETQYF
TGTGCCATCAGGGAAGACAGGGGGCAAGAGACCCAGTACTTC
>12|NA|TRBV29-1|NA|TRBJ1-2
CSVLANLYGYTF
TGCAGCGTTCTAGCAAACCTCTATGGCTACACCTTC
>15|NA|TRBV7-9|NA|TRBJ1-4
CASRPRQTLNEKLFF
TGTGCCAGCAGACCCCGACAGACGCTTAATGAAAAACTGTTTTTT
>13|many|TRBV2|NA|TRBJ2-2
CASRVREAGELFF
TGTGCCAGCAGGGTCAGGGAGGCCGGGGAGCTGTTTTTT
>14|NA|TRBV27|NA|TRBJ2-3
CASSFGSAQDTQYF
TGTGCCAGCAGTTTTGGTAGTGCCCAGGATACGCAGTATTTT
>16|NA|TRBV2|TRBD1|TRBJ1-2
CASDLLAQGANYGYTF
TGTGCCAGCGACCTCTTGGCACAGGGGGCTAACTATGGCTACACCTTC
>13|many|TRBV20-1|NA|TRBJ2-3
CSARGGVGDTQYF
TGCAGTGCGCGAGGCGGGGTAGGAGATACGCAGTATTTT
>18|NA|TRBV11-2|TRBD2|TRBJ2-5
CASSLGPSVQREQETQYF
TGTGCCAGCAGCTTAGGCCCCTCGGTCCAGCGGGAGCAAGAGACCCAGTACTTC
>16|NA|TRBV7-2|NA|TRBJ1-6
CASSKRRGYVNSPLHF
TGTGCCAGCAGCAAACGCCGGGGGTATGTGAATTCACCCCTCCACTTT
>16|NA|TRBV15|NA|TRBJ1-5
CATRADGEAGNQPQHF
TGTGCCACCAGGGCTGACGGGGAGGCGGGCAATCAGCCCCAGCATTTT
>13|few|TRBV11-1|NA|TRBJ2-7
CASSSDWPYEQYF
TGTGCCAGCAGCTCGGATTGGCCCTACGAGCAGTACTTC
>15|few|TRBV7-8|NA|TRBJ1-5
CASSPGGGPGQPQHF
TGTGCCAGCAGCCCCGGGGGGGGGCCAGGTCAGCCCCAGCATTTT
>13|NA|TRBV30|NA|TRBJ2-1
CAWTTSSYNEQFF
TGTGCCTGGACCACGAGCTCCTACAATGAGCAGTTCTTC
>13|many|TRBV29-1|NA|TRBJ1-1
CSVEDTRNTEAFF
TGCAGCGTTGAAGATACGAGGAACACTGAAGCTTTCTTT
>15|NA|TRBV3-1|TRBD1|TRBJ1-4
CASSPWDRGNEKLFF
TGTGCCAGCAGCCCGTGGGACAGGGGAAATGAAAAACTGTTTTTT
>16|NA|TRBV6-5|NA|TRBJ1-2
CASSYSGNRHIYGYTF
TGTGCCAGCAGTTACTCGGGGAACAGGCACATCTATGGCTACACCTTC
>12|NA|TRBV20-1|NA|TRBJ1-5
CSARERNQPQHF
TGCAGTGCTAGGGAGAGGAATCAGCCCCAGCATTTT
>15|NA|TRBV7-2|NA|TRBJ1-1
CASSLVPTMNTEAFF
TGTGCCAGCAGCTTAGTACCAACCATGAACACTGAAGCTTTCTTT
>14|NA|TRBV7-8|NA|TRBJ1-6
CAVSDSSYNSPLHF
TGTGCCGTCAGTGACAGCTCCTATAATTCACCCCTCCACTTT
>15|many|TRBV2|NA|TRBJ1-1
CASSEEMAGNTEAFF
TGTGCCAGCAGTGAAGAGATGGCCGGGAACACTGAAGCTTTCTTT
>13|NA|TRBV5-1|TRBD1|TRBJ1-2
CASTVDRADGYTF
TGCGCCAGCACCGTGGACAGGGCAGATGGCTACACCTTC
>15|many|TRBV7-2|NA|TRBJ2-1
CASSSFGVGGHEQFF
TGTGCCAGCAGCTCCTTTGGGGTAGGTGGCCATGAGCAGTTCTTC